This T cell receptor (beta chain) was identified in a study of blood T cell repertoires in COVID-19. Overall study context: The samples span acute and convalescent COVID-19 from the United States, Italy and Spain. Sample material is recorded as cDNA or gDNA derived from T cells, B-cell-depleted T cells, or PBMCs.

The V segment lost 5 bases and the J segment 7 bases; nucleotides outside the gene matches: 15. CDR3 length: 16 amino acids. Germline CDR1 LNHDA, CDR2 SQIVND (reference sequence). Source study methods: Estimates of nucleated cell counts were drawn from the amplification of reference gene primers. The repertoire was sequenced with immunoSEQ multiplex PCR; TCRdb's copy has only in-frame clones and lacks some. V and J calls and clone size are given by that table; D and trimming were obtained from the DNA. The sample lists 150,000 to 200,000 clones; about 86% were seen once. The count of this clone is one.

The sequence derives from a woman aged 80 or over with acute or convalescent COVID-19. The chain links TRBV19 to TRBJ2-3, with TRBD2 matching 7 bases. The sequencing sample was made of peripheral blood. This chain's CDR3 is CASSPPGLAAGNTQYF. In nucleotides, the CDR3 is TGTGCCAGTAGTCCCCCCGGTCTAGCGGCTGGGAATACGCAGTATTTT.